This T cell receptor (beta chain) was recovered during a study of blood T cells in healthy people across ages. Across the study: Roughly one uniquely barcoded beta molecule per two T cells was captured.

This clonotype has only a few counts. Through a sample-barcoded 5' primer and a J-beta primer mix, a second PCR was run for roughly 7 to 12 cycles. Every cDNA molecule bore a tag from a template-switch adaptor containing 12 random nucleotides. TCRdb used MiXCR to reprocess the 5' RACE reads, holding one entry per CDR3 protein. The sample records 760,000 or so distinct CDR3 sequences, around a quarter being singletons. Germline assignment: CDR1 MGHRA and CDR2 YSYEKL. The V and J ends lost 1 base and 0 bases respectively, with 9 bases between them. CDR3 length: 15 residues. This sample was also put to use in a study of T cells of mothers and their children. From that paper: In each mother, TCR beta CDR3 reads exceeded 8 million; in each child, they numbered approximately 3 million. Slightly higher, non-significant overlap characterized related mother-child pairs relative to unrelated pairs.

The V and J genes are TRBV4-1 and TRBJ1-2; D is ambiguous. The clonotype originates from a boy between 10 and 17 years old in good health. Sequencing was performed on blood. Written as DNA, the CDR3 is TGCGCCAGCAGCCAAGTGGCAGGAGCTAACTATGGCTACACCTTC. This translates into CASSQVAGANYGYTF.